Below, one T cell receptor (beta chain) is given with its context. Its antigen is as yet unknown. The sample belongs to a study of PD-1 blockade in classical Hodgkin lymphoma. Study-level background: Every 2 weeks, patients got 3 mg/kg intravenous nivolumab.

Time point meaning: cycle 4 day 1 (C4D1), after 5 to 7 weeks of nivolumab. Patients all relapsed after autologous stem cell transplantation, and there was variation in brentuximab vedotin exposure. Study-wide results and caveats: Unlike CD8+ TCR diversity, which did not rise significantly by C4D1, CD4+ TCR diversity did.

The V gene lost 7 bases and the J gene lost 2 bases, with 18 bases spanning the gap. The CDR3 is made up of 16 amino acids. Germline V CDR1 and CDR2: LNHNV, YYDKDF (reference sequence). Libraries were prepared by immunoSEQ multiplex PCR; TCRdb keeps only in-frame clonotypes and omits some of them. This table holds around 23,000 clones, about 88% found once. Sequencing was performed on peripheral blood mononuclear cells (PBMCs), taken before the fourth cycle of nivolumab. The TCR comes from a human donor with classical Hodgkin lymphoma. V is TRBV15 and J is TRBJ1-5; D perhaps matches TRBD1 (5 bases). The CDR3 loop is CATMSGGGRGNQPQHF. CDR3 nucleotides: TGTGCCACCATGTCTGGTGGGGGGAGAGGCAATCAGCCCCAGCATTTT.